Listed below are T cell receptor beta chains from one sample, sequenced in a study of cytomegalovirus exposure and HLA in healthy donors. Method: immunoSEQ multiplex PCR; TCRdb's copy keeps in-frame clones and lacks some. Found here are about 150,000 clones, about 70% of them singletons; the top ten hold around 9.3%. Sequenced sample: PBMCs. These receptors all come from a man younger than 40 in good health and CMV-seropositive. The CDR3 runs from the conserved cysteine through the conserved F or W. Each record gives: J gene, V gene, clone size, D gene, CDR3 DNA, CDR3 protein. The D gene is left open where the match is weak. Clone size is not always given. Where it is, it says once, few, many or a class for expanded clones.

TRBJ2-7 | TRBV21-1 | - | - | TGTGCCAGCAGCAAAGGATTGGTTCAGGGAGGCGAGCAGTACTTC | CASSKGLVQGGEQYF
TRBJ2-6 | TRBV13 | - | - | TGTGCCAGCAGCTCTCCCCGGGACACCTCGCTGAGCCTGACTTTC | CASSSPRDTSLSLTF
TRBJ2-1 | TRBV7-2 | - | - | TGTGCCAGCAGCCAGCGATTGGGACTCTACGACGAGCAGTTCTTC | CASSQRLGLYDEQFF
TRBJ2-1 | TRBV6-4 | few | TRBD2 | TGTGCCAGCAGCAAACGACTAGCGGGAGGGGACAATGAGCAGTTCTTC | CASSKRLAGGDNEQFF
TRBJ1-1 | TRBV7-7 | - | - | TGTGCCAGCAGCCCTATGGGGGCCAGAGAAGCTTTCTTT | CASSPMGAREAFF
TRBJ1-2 | TRBV9 | - | TRBD1 | TGTGCCAGCAGCGGTGCAACAACCGGGACAGTTAACTATGGCTACATCTTC | CASSGATTGTVNYGYIF
TRBJ2-2 | TRBV29-1 | - | TRBD2 | TGCAGCGTCAGGACTAGCGGGAGGAACACCGGGGAGCTGTTTTTT | CSVRTSGRNTGELFF
TRBJ1-2 | TRBV5-6 | - | TRBD1 | TGTGCCAGCAGAGTAACAGGGGGCGGTGGTATTGATGGCTACACCTTC | CASRVTGGGGIDGYTF
TRBJ2-7 | TRBV21-1 | - | - | TGTGCCAGCAGCAGTGGGGGACAGGGGGCGGGCGAGCAGTACTTC | CASSSGGQGAGEQYF
TRBJ2-1 | TRBV6-5 | - | TRBD2 | TGTGCCAGCAGTCAACTAGCGGACAATGAGCAGTTCTTC | CASSQLADNEQFF
TRBJ1-2 | TRBV5-1 | - | TRBD1 | TGCGCCAGCAGCTTAGGGGGCCTGTCATATGGCTACACCTTC | CASSLGGLSYGYTF
TRBJ2-7 | TRBV5-4 | - | - | TGTGCCAGCAGCTCGGACAACGAGCAGTACTTC | CASSSDNEQYF
TRBJ2-1 | TRBV11-2 | - | TRBD2 | TGTGCCAGCAGCTCAGGACTAGCGGACTACAATGAGCAGTTCTTC | CASSSGLADYNEQFF
TRBJ2-3 | TRBV6-6 | - | - | TGTGCCAGCAGTTACCTTGACAGGCAGGGGACAGATACGCAGTATTTT | CASSYLDRQGTDTQYF
TRBJ2-7 | TRBV5-1 | - | - | TGCGCCAGCAGCAAGGAGGCGGGAACCTACGAGCAGTACTTC | CASSKEAGTYEQYF
TRBJ2-2 | TRBV27 | - | TRBD1 | TGTGCCAGCAGTTTATCGAGGGGGCGCAGCGGGGAGCTGTTTTTT | CASSLSRGRSGELFF
TRBJ2-7 | TRBV5-6 | - | - | TGTGCCAGCAGCTTGACGAGAGGGTACGAGCAGTACTTC | CASSLTRGYEQYF
TRBJ2-1 | TRBV9 | - | - | TGTGCCAGCAGCATGGGCCCTCAGCAGTTCTTC | CASSMGPQQFF
TRBJ2-7 | TRBV6-1 | - | - | TGTGCCAGCAGTGCGCCTCAGGGGTACGAGCAGTACTTC | CASSAPQGYEQYF
TRBJ1-1 | TRBV5-1 | - | TRBD1 | TGCGCCAGCAGCTCTTTAGGACAGGGCGGAGCTGAAGCTTTCTTT | CASSSLGQGGAEAFF
TRBJ2-7 | TRBV27 | - | TRBD2 | TGTGCCAGCAGTTCCGCCCGGCGGGGACTAGCGGGGAGGGACGAGCAGTACTTC | CASSSARRGLAGRDEQYF
TRBJ2-3 | TRBV4-1 | - | - | TGCGCCAGCAGCCAAGCGACGGGAGTGGCAGATACGCAGTATTTT | CASSQATGVADTQYF
TRBJ2-3 | TRBV19 | - | - | TGTGCCAGTAGTATGGGACTCCCATCCCGGTATCTTGATACGCAGTATTTT | CASSMGLPSRYLDTQYF
TRBJ2-1 | TRBV5-6 | - | TRBD1 | TGTGCCAGCAGCTTCTTCGGGACAGCGAACAATGAGCAGTTCTTC | CASSFFGTANNEQFF
TRBJ2-7 | TRBV29-1 | - | TRBD2 | TGCAGCGTTGAAGTTATGGGGTTAGGGACTAGCGCCCGCTCCTACGAGCAGTACTTC | CSVEVMGLGTSARSYEQYF
TRBJ2-7 | TRBV5-1 | - | TRBD2 | TGCGCCAGCAGCCCTAGCGGGAGCTCCTACGAGCAGTACTTC | CASSPSGSSYEQYF
TRBJ2-7 | TRBV30 | - | - | TGTGCCTGGAGCGAAGGACTGAGCTCCTACGAGCAGTACTTC | CAWSEGLSSYEQYF
TRBJ1-2 | TRBV15 | - | - | TGTGCCACCAGTAGGGGCGGGGTATCAGCGCGGGGCTACACCTTC | CATSRGGVSARGYTF
TRBJ2-1 | TRBV7-9 | - | TRBD2 | TGTGCCAGCAGCTTAGTGGGACTAGCGGGAGGAACCTCCTACAATGAGCAGTTCTTC | CASSLVGLAGGTSYNEQFF
TRBJ1-5 | TRBV2 | few | - | TGTGCCAGCAGTGAAGAACAAATTAGCAATCAGCCCCAGCATTTT | CASSEEQISNQPQHF
TRBJ2-6 | TRBV5-1 | once | TRBD1 | TGCGCCAGCAGCTTGTGGGCAGGGGGCGCCTCTGGGGCCAACGTCCTGACTTTC | CASSLWAGGASGANVLTF
TRBJ2-3 | TRBV18 | once | - | TGTGCCAACTCACCAGGAGCAGGGGAAATAGATACGCAGTATTTT | CANSPGAGEIDTQYF
TRBJ2-3 | TRBV5-1 | - | - | TGCGCCAGCAGGGCACTCCCCAGGAGCACAGATACGCAGTATTTT | CASRALPRSTDTQYF
TRBJ2-5 | TRBV10-2 | - | TRBD2 | TGCGCCAGCAGTGATTGGTTACTAGCGGGAGGGAAAGAGACCCAGTACTTC | CASSDWLLAGGKETQYF
TRBJ1-1 | TRBV9 | - | TRBD1 | TGTGCCAGCAGCGACAGACAGGGTTTGAACACTGAAGCTTTCTTT | CASSDRQGLNTEAFF
TRBJ1-1 | TRBV16 | - | TRBD1 | TGTGCCAGCAGCCAAGACAGGGAGGCCACTGAAGCTTTCTTT | CASSQDREATEAFF
TRBJ2-1 | TRBV28 | - | TRBD1 | TGTGCCAGCAGTACAGGGGATGGCCTCCATGAGCAGTTCTTC | CASSTGDGLHEQFF
TRBJ2-1 | TRBV11-1 | few | TRBD1 | TGTGCCAGCAGCTTAGCTGGACAGGGGGGTCACGATGAGCAGTTCTTC | CASSLAGQGGHDEQFF
TRBJ1-4 | TRBV7-2 | once | TRBD1 | TGTGCCAGCAGCCCCGACACAGGGGGTAATGAAAAACTGTTTTTT | CASSPDTGGNEKLFF
TRBJ1-2 | TRBV28 | - | - | TGTGCCAGCAGTTTAGCGACAGGCACTAACTATGGCTACACCTTC | CASSLATGTNYGYTF
TRBJ2-2 | TRBV13 | - | TRBD1 | TGTGCCAGCAGCCCGAGACAGGGCGAAGAGCTGTTTTTT | CASSPRQGEELFF
TRBJ2-7 | TRBV28 | - | - | TGTGCCAGCAGTTCGTCCCCCTACTACGAGCAGTACTTC | CASSSSPYYEQYF
TRBJ2-4 | TRBV19 | few | - | TGTGCCAGTAGTATATCCGGCAGGATCTCTAGCCGGGACATTCAGTACTTC | CASSISGRISSRDIQYF
TRBJ1-2 | TRBV7-8 | few | TRBD1 | TGTGCCAGCAGTATCGACAGGGATCCTAACTATGGCTACACCTTC | CASSIDRDPNYGYTF
TRBJ1-1 | TRBV9 | - | TRBD1 | TGTGCCAGCAGCTCGCAGGGGGCGAACACTGAAGCTTTCTTT | CASSSQGANTEAFF
TRBJ1-2 | TRBV29-1 | - | - | TGCAGCGCTCAACTAACACAGGGAAGCGGCTACACCTTC | CSAQLTQGSGYTF
TRBJ1-2 | TRBV5-1 | few | - | TGCGCCAGCAGCCCGACTCAGGGGACCTATGGCTACACCTTC | CASSPTQGTYGYTF
TRBJ2-3 | TRBV18 | - | TRBD2 | TGTGCCAGCTCACCATTCCGGGGAGGGAGCACAGATACGCAGTATTTT | CASSPFRGGSTDTQYF
TRBJ2-1 | TRBV27 | - | TRBD2 | TGTGCCAGTAGCGGGAGCTCCTACAATGAGCAGTTCTTC | CASSGSSYNEQFF
TRBJ1-1 | TRBV10-3 | - | - | TGTGCCATCGGGGCAGGGTCGGGCACTGAAGCTTTCTTT | CAIGAGSGTEAFF
TRBJ2-7 | TRBV6-5 | - | TRBD2 | TGTGCCAGCAGTTACGGAGCGGGAGGGCCCTACGAGCAGTACTTC | CASSYGAGGPYEQYF
TRBJ2-7 | TRBV5-8 | few | - | TGTGCCAGCAGCTTGCAGGGCCCCTACGAGCAGTACTTC | CASSLQGPYEQYF
TRBJ2-1 | TRBV19 | - | - | TGTGCCAGTAGTATAGATGGCAGCAATGAGCAGTTCTTC | CASSIDGSNEQFF
TRBJ1-4 | TRBV10-3 | - | - | TGTGCTATCAGTGAGTTGGGCGATGAAAAACTGTTTTTT | CAISELGDEKLFF
TRBJ2-3 | TRBV21-1 | - | - | TGTGCCAGCAGCAAAGGGTGGGACAGGGGGCGTGATACGCAGTATTTT | CASSKGWDRGRDTQYF